In its sample, the clone carrying this T cell receptor beta chain was seen a few times. Its cognate antigen is unknown. PCR involved 60 Vbeta and 13 Jbeta primers. Here immunoSEQ multiplex PCR was the method, and the copy in TCRdb shows in-frame clones only, minus some. This table has fewer than 250,000 clones, around 83% appearing once. This record comes from a study of cytomegalovirus exposure and HLA in healthy donors. Whole-study results and caveats: Rare TCR sequences dominated, though some public TCRs recurred in many donors. The authors later linked a missense DCLRE1C variant to TCR beta V- and J-gene trimming. A later analysis reportedly found fewer N-insertions in an Asian-associated ancestry cluster than the roughly 680-donor mean.

The specimen was PBMCs. The TCR was taken from a woman aged 50 to 60 in good health and CMV-seropositive.

CDR3 sequence: CATQTEPLSTEAFF. The CDR3, as DNA: TGTGCCACCCAGACAGAGCCATTGAGCACTGAAGCTTTCTTT. The chain combines TRBV28 with TRBJ1-1; maybe TRBD1 (5 bases). Germline lookup yields CDR1 MDHEN and CDR2 SYDVKM. V was shortened by 10 bases and J by 4 bases, with 19 bases between the two germline ends. The CDR3 totals 14 residues.